This T cell receptor beta chain comes out of a study of T-cell reconstitution after alpha-beta-depleted transplantation in children. Unique molecular identifiers featured in how the TCRbeta library was prepared. MiXCR, applied by TCRdb to the PCR reads, yields one record per CDR3 protein. Of about 870,000 distinct CDR3 sequences listed, roughly 15% are singletons. General study findings and limits: Some patients showed high day-60 TCRbeta diversity, which derived from surviving recipient T cells and thymic progenitors. The main origin of T-cell counts and diversity one year after transplant was newly produced T cells. In patients about two months after transplant, alpha-beta T cells reportedly arose from several hundred expanded graft clones.

This clonotype was recorded a few times. No antigen is known for it. With V trimmed by 0 bases and J by 1 base, 3 bases remained unmatched. The CDR3 sequence is 16 residues long. The germline CDR1 and CDR2 sequences are SGHRS and YFSETQ. This chain uses TRBV5-1 with TRBJ2-3, with 9 bases identical to TRBD2. Sequencing was performed on PBMCs, mostly from graft donor cells, taken 360 days after TCRalphabeta/CD19-depleted stem cell transplant. The TCR comes from a male patient younger than 18 who had a stem cell transplant for acute lymphoblastic leukemia, so the T cells may come from the graft donor. CDR3 nucleotide sequence: TGCGCCAGCAGCTTGGACCAGCGGGAGGGCACAGATACGCAGTATTTT. It translates to CASSLDQREGTDTQYF.